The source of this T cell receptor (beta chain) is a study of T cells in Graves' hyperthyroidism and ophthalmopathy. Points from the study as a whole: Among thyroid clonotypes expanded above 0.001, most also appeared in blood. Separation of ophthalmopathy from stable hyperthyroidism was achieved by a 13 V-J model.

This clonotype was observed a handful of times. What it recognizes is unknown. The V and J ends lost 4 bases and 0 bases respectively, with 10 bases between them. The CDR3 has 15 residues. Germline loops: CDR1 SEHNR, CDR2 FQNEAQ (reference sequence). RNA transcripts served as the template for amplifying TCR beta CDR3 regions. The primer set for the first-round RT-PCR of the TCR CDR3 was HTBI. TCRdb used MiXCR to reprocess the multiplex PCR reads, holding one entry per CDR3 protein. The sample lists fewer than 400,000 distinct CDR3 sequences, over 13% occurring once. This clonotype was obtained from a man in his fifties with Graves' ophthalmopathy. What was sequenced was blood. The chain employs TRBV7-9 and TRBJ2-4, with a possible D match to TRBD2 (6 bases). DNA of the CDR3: TGTGCCAGCAGCTATGGGGACTTAGCCAAAAACATTCAGTACTTC. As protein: CASSYGDLAKNIQYF.